The 9 T cell receptor beta chains below come from one sample, sequenced in a study of blood T cell repertoires in COVID-19. This table comes from immunoSEQ multiplex PCR, and its TCRdb copy is limited to in-frame clones, with some not included. The sample records around 260,000 clones, 85% to 90% being singletons. Material for sequencing was peripheral blood. The source is a human donor in a cohort sampled during active COVID-19.

For this clone: One junction end disagrees with the germline gene, perhaps due to a read error. The chain combines TRBV7-6 with TRBJ2-7; 8 bases are shared with TRBD1. The CDR3 contains 15 residues. Per germline, CDR1 SGHVS and CDR2 FNYEAQ. CDR3 DNA: TGTGCCAGCAGCATAGCCGGACAGGGTACCTACGAGCAGTACTTC. It translates to CASSIAGQGTYEQYF. Complete variable domain (other parts from reference TRBV7-6 and TRBJ2-7): GAGVSQSPRYKVTKRGQDVALRCDPISGHVSLYWYRQALGQGPEFLTYFNYEAQQDKSGLPNDRFSAERPEGSISTLTIQRTEQRDSAMYRCASSIAGQGTYEQYFGPGTRLTVT.

Points on this clone: The junction differs from germline at one of its ends, possibly a read error. This chain joins TRBV3-1 (or the pseudogene TRBV3-2) and TRBJ2-7, with a tentative D call TRBD1 (6 bases). The germline V gene has CDR1 LGHDT and CDR2 YNNKEL (reference sequence). This CDR3 is built from 13 residues. The CDR3 loop reads CASSPTMTGKRNF. The CDR3 coding sequence is TGTGCCAGCAGCCCTACGATGACAGGCAAAAGGAACTTC.

This chain connects TRBV18 to TRBJ2-5; tentative D call: TRBD2 (5 bases). Trimming pared 2 bases from V and 5 bases from J, leaving 9 bases between. The CDR3 length is 13 residues. The germline gives CDR1 KGHSH, CDR2 LQKENI. In nucleotides, the CDR3 is TGTGCCAGCTCACCATCTAGCCGGGAGACCCAGTACTTC. Its translation: CASSPSSRETQYF.

V is TRBV19 and J is TRBJ2-3; D is uncertain. There are 11 residues in the CDR3. V dropped 9 bases and J dropped 6 bases, with 10 bases sitting between them. Germline V lookup: CDR1 LNHDA, CDR2 SQIVND (reference sequence). CDR3 in amino acids: CASRKEDTQYF. The CDR3, as DNA: TGTGCCAGCCGAAAGGAGGATACGCAGTATTTT.

This clone was seen only a few times. The chain uses TRBV12-3 or TRBV12-4 and TRBJ1-6; 8 bases are a match to TRBD1. The CDR3 length is 13 residues. Unmatched junction bases numbered 2, after V lost 6 bases and J lost 7 bases. The CDR3 DNA reads as TGTGCCAGCAGGCCAGGGGGCAATTCACCCCTCCACTTT. This codes for CASRPGGNSPLHF.

V gene TRBV2 combines with J gene TRBJ1-3; D is uncertain. The CDR3 has 15 residues. Trimming left V 7 bases short and J 0 bases short, with 13 bases between. Germline V gives CDR1 SNHLY, CDR2 FYNNEI. This CDR3 is CASTRTVLSGNTIYF. CDR3 bases: TGTGCCAGCACCCGCACGGTCCTCTCTGGAAACACCATATATTTT.

The chain has TRBV29-1 and TRBJ2-1, with 11 bases matching TRBD1. V shed 6 bases and J 9 bases; nucleotides not matched to a gene: 7. CDR1 is SQVTM, CDR2 ANQGSEA, per germline. The CDR3 runs 13 residues. In nucleotides, the CDR3 is TGCAGCGTCCGTGGACAGGGGGCTGGTGAGCAGTTCTTC. This codes for CSVRGQGAGEQFF.

This clone was recorded once. CDR3 DNA sequence: TGTGCCAGCAGCCAAGATAACCGCGGCTATGGCTACACCTTC. Protein product: CASSQDNRGYGYTF. The chain couples TRBV3-1 (or the pseudogene TRBV3-2) to TRBJ1-2; no definite D call. Germline V gene lookup returns CDR1 LGHDT and CDR2 YNNKEL (reference sequence). V lost 0 bases and J lost 4, with 9 bases in between. The CDR3 sequence is 14 residues long.

The chain uses TRBV19 and TRBJ2-7, with TRBD2 matching 9 bases. V shed 3 bases and J 4 bases; nucleotides not matched to a gene: 7. Germline-derived CDR1 and CDR2 are LNHDA and SQIVND (reference sequence). The CDR3 length is 15 residues. The CDR3 region is CASSIMAGGQYEQYF. As DNA, the CDR3 is TGTGCCAGTAGTATTATGGCGGGAGGGCAGTACGAGCAGTACTTC.